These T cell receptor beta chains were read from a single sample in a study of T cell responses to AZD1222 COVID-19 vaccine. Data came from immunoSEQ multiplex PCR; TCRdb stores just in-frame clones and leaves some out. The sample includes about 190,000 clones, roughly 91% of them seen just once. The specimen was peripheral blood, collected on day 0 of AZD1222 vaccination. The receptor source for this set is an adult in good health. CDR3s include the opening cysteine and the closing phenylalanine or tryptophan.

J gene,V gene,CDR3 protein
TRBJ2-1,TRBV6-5,CASRYLHEQFF
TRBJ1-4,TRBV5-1,CASSLTQAPANEKLFF
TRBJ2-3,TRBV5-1,CASSLETSAFSTDTQYF
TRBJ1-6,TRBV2,CASRLTGAYNSPLHF
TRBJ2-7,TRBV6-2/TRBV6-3,CASSWSGSSYEQYF
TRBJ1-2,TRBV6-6,CASRRDSPVYGYTF
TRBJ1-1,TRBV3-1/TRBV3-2,CASSLGLSKNTEAFF
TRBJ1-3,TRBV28,CASSPGGSAGNTIYF
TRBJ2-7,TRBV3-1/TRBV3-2,CASSQDRVSLGYEQYF
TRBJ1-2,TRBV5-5,CASSFSGTAHYGYTF
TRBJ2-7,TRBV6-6,CASSQRTGEGTRLSEQYF
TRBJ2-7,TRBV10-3,CAISESGGQGGYEQYF
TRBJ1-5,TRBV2,CASSEGVLPQHF
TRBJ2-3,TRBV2,CASSEGRGTDTQYF
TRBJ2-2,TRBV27,CASRRGGGELFF
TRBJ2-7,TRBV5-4,CASSWGGGRPSYEQYF
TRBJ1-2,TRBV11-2,CASSLERGGNYGYTF
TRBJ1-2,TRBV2,CASRWVTEEYGYTF
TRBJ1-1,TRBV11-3,CASSGPDREAFF
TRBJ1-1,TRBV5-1,CASSLEGMNTEAFF
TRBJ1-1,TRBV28,CASSLWGEHMNTEAFF
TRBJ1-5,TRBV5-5,CASSLVSDDQPQHF
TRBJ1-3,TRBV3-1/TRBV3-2,CASSPQTGYSGNTIYF
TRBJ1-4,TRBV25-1,CASSEHPTGGATEKLFF
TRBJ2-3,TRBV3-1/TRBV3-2,CASSPGTGGLEGYTDTQYF
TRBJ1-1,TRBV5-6,CASSFWGLVEAFF
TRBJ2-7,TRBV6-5,CASGIAGGTYEQYF
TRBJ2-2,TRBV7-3,CASSFGPDTGELFF
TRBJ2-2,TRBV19,CASAGTGNTGELFF
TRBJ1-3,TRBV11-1,CASSTRDTSSGNTIYF
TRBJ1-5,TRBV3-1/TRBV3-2,CASSQDGTGGQPQHF
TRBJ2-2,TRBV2,CASSELRPITGELFF
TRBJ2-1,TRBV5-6,CASSTDLTVSYNEQFF
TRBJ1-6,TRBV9,CASSADSSFSPLHF
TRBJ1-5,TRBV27,CASSPDTYFDQPQHF
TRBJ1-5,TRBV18,CASSPIQGDQPQHF
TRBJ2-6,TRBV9,CASSVVSQGSGANVLTF
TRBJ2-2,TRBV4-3,CASSQDQLAGRHGELFF
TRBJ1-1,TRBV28,CASSLNRGQGRTEAFF
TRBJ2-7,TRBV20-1,CSARDAAEQYF
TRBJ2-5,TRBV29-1,CSARVTSERETQYF
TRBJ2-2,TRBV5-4,CASSSLSSGDTGELFF
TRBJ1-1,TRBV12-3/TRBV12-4,CASRQANTEAFF
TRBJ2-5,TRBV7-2,CASSLAWQQETQYF
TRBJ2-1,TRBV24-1,CATSDSQANSYNEQFF
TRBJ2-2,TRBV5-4,CASSLSRNTGELFF
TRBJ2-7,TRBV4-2,CASSQDPTLSQQYF
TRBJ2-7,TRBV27,CASSFGPIRYEQYF
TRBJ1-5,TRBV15,CATSRRAQGGQPQHF
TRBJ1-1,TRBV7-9,CASSLIRGTNTEAFF
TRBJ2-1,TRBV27,CASSLPGGTIYNEQFF
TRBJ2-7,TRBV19,CASSPGTVPYEQYF
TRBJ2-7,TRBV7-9,CASSLVGTTYEQYF
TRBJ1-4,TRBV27,CASSIKYYSYNNEKLFF
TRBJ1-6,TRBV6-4,CASSAGQASPLHF